The 10 T cell receptor beta chains below come from one sample, sequenced in a study of identical twins. TCRdb re-called the 5' RACE reads through MiXCR, storing one row per CDR3 protein. The sample carries just over 450,000 distinct CDR3 sequences, 12% to 15% recorded once. This sample also belongs to another study, concerning yellow fever vaccine responses in identical twins.

Material for sequencing was CD4+ T cells sorted from blood. These receptors were collected from a woman aged 18-29 years in good health.

This clonotype has just a few counts. This sequence joins TRBV20-1 and TRBJ2-7, with D hard to call. CDR3 length: 15 amino acids. The V gene lost 3 bases and the J gene lost 2 bases, with 17 bases spanning the gap. CDR1 DFQATT and CDR2 SNEGSKA come from the germline V gene (reference sequence). Written as DNA, the CDR3 is TGCAGTGCTAGCCACTCCCGGGCGAAAACCTACGAGCAGTACTTC. Its protein product is CSASHSRAKTYEQYF.

The rearrangement uses TRBV3-1 and TRBJ2-3; TRBD2 agrees at 9 bases. This CDR3 has 16 residues. V was clipped by 3 bases and J by 2 bases; unmatched bases: 6. CDR1 LGHDT and CDR2 YNNKEL come from the germline V gene (reference sequence). The CDR3 here is CASSHTAGGPTDTQYF. Here the CDR3 DNA reads TGTGCCAGCAGCCATACGGCGGGGGGGCCCACAGATACGCAGTATTTT.

This clonotype has a count of ten or more. The chain uses TRBV28 and TRBJ2-1; 9 bases are a match to TRBD1. The CDR3 has 15 residues. Germline V gene lookup returns CDR1 MDHEN and CDR2 SYDVKM. V was clipped by 6 bases and J by 9 bases; unmatched bases: 12. The CDR3 region is CASRPRDRVLFEQFF. As DNA, the CDR3 is TGTGCCAGCAGGCCTCGGGACAGGGTTTTGTTTGAGCAGTTCTTC.

There are a few counts of this clonotype. The V and J genes are TRBV7-3 and TRBJ2-2, with a possible D match to TRBD2 (6 bases). The V and J ends lost 5 bases and 2 bases respectively, with 21 bases between them. The CDR3 is 18 amino acids. Per the germline V gene, CDR1 is SGHTA and CDR2 is FQGTGA. Written as DNA, the CDR3 is TGTGCCAGCAGCAGCCGGAGGATGGGGGGACTTAACACCGGGGAGCTGTTTTTT. Translated: CASSSRRMGGLNTGELFF.

CDR3 nucleotide sequence: TGTGCCAGCAGCCGACTGACAGGGGACTACGAGCAGTACTTC. This translates into CASSRLTGDYEQYF. The J gene is TRBJ2-7, the V gene TRBV7-8, with TRBD1 matching 8 bases. This CDR3 region has 14 residues. J lost 3 bases, V lost 5 bases, and 6 bases had no gene match. Looked up from germline, CDR1 is SGHVS and CDR2 is FQNEAQ. The full variable domain, its missing parts supplied by reference TRBV7-8 and TRBJ2-7, is GAGVSQSPRYKVAKRGQDVALRCDPISGHVSLFWYQQALGQGPEFLTYFQNEAQLDKSGLPSDRFFAERPEGSVSTLKIQRTQQEDSAVYLCASSRLTGDYEQYFGPGTRLTVT.

This clonotype came up a few times. V usage is TRBV29-1 and J usage is TRBJ2-7; 8 bases match TRBD2. The CDR3 is 14 residues long. V was clipped by 3 bases and J by 4 bases; unmatched bases: 8. The germline gives CDR1 SQVTM, CDR2 ANQGSEA. DNA for the CDR3: TGCAGCGTTGATGGGTCTAGCGGGTTATACGAGCAGTACTTC. It specifies CSVDGSSGLYEQYF.

The chain joins TRBV9 to TRBJ2-1; D is possibly TRBD2 (7 bases). This CDR3 is 16 amino acids long. Germline assignment: CDR1 SGDLS and CDR2 YYNGEE. V dropped 2 bases and J dropped 2 bases, with 14 bases sitting between them. The CDR3 spells CASSVQVGGPYNEQFF. DNA for the CDR3: TGTGCCAGCAGCGTCCAAGTCGGGGGGCCCTACAATGAGCAGTTCTTC.

Only a few counts were recorded for this clonotype. The chain couples TRBV20-1 to TRBJ2-3; D tentatively fits TRBD1 or TRBD2 (5 bases each). The CDR3 runs to 13 residues. V gave up 4 bases and J gave up 12 bases, with 20 bases separating them. Germline V gene data show CDR1 as DFQATT and CDR2 as SNEGSKA (reference sequence). The CDR3 loop is CSATSGTAFRQYF. The CDR3 DNA is TGCAGTGCTACCTCCGGGACCGCTTTTAGACAGTATTTT.

This clonotype was counted ten times or more. The V gene is TRBV20-1, the J gene TRBJ1-2; D not certain. Germline V gives CDR1 DFQATT, CDR2 SNEGSKA (reference sequence). The CDR3 is made up of 12 amino acids. The V gene lost 6 bases and the J gene lost 5 bases, with 13 bases spanning the gap. As DNA, the CDR3 is TGCAGTGCCCTCCCGACGGGATATGGCTACACCTTC. Translated: CSALPTGYGYTF.

This clonotype has more than one count but fewer than ten. The rearrangement joins TRBV7-6 to TRBJ1-1; D call uncertain. The V gene lost 4 bases and the J gene lost 1 base, with 16 bases spanning the gap. Per germline, CDR1 SGHVS and CDR2 FNYEAQ. CDR3 length equals 16 residues. The CDR3 DNA is TGTGCCAGCAGCTCCCCAACGAAAGATCCGAACACTGAAGCTTTCTTT. Translation: CASSSPTKDPNTEAFF.